The clone carrying this TCR beta chain was detected ten times or more. The antigen is unknown. Germline CDR1 MDHEN, CDR2 SYDVKM. The CDR3 totals 14 residues. Trimming removed 5 bases at V and 4 bases at J, with 14 bases between. TCRdb recomputed calls from the RT-PCR reads with MiXCR, one row per CDR3 protein. The sample records approximately 500,000 distinct CDR3 sequences, 12% to 15% being singletons. The sample originates from a study of response to subunit inactivated influenza vaccine. Whole-study results and caveats: The authors put forward the suggestion that each seasonal influenza vaccination may bring in only a limited number of new T cells.

This TCR was recovered from a man aged 45 to 65 who received an inactivated influenza vaccine. The sequencing here drew on PBMCs from blood, taken roughly 13 days after vaccination. The genes are TRBV28 and TRBJ1-2, with a tentative D call TRBD1 (5 bases). In DNA, the CDR3 is TGTGCCAGCAGTCCCCTAGAGGGGCGCTATGGCTACACCTTC. Residues: CASSPLEGRYGYTF.